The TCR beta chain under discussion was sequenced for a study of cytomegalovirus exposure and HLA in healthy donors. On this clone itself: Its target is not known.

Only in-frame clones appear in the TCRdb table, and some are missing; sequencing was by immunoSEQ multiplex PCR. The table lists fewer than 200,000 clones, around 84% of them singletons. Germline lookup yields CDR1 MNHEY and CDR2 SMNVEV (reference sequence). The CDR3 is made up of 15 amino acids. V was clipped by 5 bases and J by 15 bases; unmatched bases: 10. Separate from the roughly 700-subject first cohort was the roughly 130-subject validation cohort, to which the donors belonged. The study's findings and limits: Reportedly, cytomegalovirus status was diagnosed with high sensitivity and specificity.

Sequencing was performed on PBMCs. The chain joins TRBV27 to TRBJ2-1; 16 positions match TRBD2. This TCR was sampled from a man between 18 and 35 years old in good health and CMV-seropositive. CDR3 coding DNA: TGTGCCAGCAGTCCGGGACTAGCGGGAGGGCCGAACCGGTTCTTC. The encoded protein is CASSPGLAGGPNRFF.